These 2 T cell receptor beta chains were all obtained from the same sample, sequenced in a study of T-cell memory formation after mild COVID-19. TCRdb redid the calling of the 5' RACE reads with MiXCR, one entry per CDR3 protein. The sample has 300,000 or so distinct CDR3 sequences, roughly 15% seen once. The sample comprised PBMCs or a T cell subset sorted from them (not recorded which). These receptors were collected from a man younger than 30 who had mild COVID-19 (a few samples of this study predate the infection). Cell type and time point are not known.

The chain carries TRBV4-1 and TRBJ2-2, with D perhaps being TRBD1 or TRBD2 (6 bases each). Germline V gene sequence: CDR1 MGHRA, CDR2 YSYEKL. The CDR3 runs 17 residues. With 0 bases removed from V and 0 bases from J, the gap between germline ends came to 11 bases. CDR3 DNA: TGCGCCAGCAGCCAAGATGTGGAGGGGGCGAACACCGGGGAGCTGTTTTTT. It yields the protein CASSQDVEGANTGELFF.

This clonotype was recorded a few times. The chain is built from TRBV11-2 and TRBJ1-4; D not resolved. Germline values: CDR1 SGHAT, CDR2 FQNNGV. The CDR3 covers 16 residues. Trimming took 5 bases from V and 3 from J, leaving 16 bases between them. The CDR3 is CASSLNSGIPNEKLFF. CDR3 coding DNA: TGTGCCAGCAGCCTGAACTCCGGGATTCCTAATGAAAAACTGTTTTTT.